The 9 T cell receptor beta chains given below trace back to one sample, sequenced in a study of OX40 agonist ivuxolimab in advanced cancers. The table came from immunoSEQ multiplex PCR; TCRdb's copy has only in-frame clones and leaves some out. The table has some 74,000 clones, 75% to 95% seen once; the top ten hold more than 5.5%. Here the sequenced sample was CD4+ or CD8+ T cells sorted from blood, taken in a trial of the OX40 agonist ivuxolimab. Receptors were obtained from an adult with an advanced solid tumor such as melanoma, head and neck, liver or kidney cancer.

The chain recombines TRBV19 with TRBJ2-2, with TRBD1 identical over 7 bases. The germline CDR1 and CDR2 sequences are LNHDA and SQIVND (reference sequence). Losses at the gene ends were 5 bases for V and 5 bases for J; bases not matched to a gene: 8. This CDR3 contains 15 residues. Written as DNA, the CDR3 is TGTGCCAGTAGTGTGACAGGGTTGCGAACCGGGGAGCTGTTTTTT. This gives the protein CASSVTGLRTGELFF.

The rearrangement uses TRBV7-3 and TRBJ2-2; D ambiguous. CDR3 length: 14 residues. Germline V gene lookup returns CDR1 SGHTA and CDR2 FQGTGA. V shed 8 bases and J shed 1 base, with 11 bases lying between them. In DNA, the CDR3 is TGTGCCAGCGGCCGGGCCGAGAACACCGGGGAGCTGTTTTTT. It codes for CASGRAENTGELFF. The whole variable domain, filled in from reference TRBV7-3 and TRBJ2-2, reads GAGVSQTPSNKVTEKGKYVELRCDPISGHTALYWYRQSLGQGPEFLIYFQGTGAADDSGLPNDRFFAVRPEGSVSTLKIQRTERGDSAVYLCASGRAENTGELFFGEGSRLTVL.

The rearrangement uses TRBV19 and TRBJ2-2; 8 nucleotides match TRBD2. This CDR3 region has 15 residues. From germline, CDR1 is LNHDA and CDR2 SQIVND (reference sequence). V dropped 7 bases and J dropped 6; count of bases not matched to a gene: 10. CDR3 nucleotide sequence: TGTGCCAGTAAAAAGGCGGGAGGTTCGCCCGGGGAGCTGTTTTTT. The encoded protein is CASKKAGGSPGELFF.

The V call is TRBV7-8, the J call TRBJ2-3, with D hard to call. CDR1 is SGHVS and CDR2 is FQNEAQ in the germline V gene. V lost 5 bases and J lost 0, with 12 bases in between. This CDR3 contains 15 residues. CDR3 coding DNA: TGTGCCAGCAGCCCTAGGCCGGTTAGCACAGATACGCAGTATTTT. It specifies CASSPRPVSTDTQYF. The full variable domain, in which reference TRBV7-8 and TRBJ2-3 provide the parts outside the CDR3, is GAGVSQSPRYKVAKRGQDVALRCDPISGHVSLFWYQQALGQGPEFLTYFQNEAQLDKSGLPSDRFFAERPEGSVSTLKIQRTQQEDSAVYLCASSPRPVSTDTQYFGPGTRLTVL.

The CDR3 spells CSVERTALYHTQYF. CDR3 DNA: TGCAGCGTTGAACGGACAGCGCTATATCATACGCAGTATTTT. The V gene is TRBV29-1, the J gene TRBJ2-3; D may be TRBD1 (6 bases). The CDR3 consists of 14 residues. V dropped 2 bases and J dropped 7 bases, with 16 bases sitting between them. In germline, CDR1 is SQVTM, CDR2 ANQGSEA.

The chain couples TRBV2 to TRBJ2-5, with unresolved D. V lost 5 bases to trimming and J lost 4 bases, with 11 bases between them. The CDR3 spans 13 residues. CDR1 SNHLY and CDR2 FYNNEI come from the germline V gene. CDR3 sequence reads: CASSIQTPETQYF. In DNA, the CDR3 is TGTGCCAGCAGTATACAGACCCCAGAGACCCAGTACTTC.

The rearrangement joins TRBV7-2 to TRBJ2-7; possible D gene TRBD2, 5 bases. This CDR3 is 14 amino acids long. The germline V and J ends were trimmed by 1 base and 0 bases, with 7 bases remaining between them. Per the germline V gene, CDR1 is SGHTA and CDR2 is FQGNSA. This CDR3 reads CASSLERYSYEQYF. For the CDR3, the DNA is TGTGCCAGCAGCTTAGAGCGGTACTCCTACGAGCAGTACTTC.

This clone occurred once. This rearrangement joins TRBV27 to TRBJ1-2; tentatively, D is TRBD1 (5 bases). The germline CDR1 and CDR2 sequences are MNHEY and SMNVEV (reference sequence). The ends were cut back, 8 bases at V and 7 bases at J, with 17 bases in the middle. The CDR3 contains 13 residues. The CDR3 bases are TGTGCCAGCCGGGGGGAGCAGCGGGGTGGCTACACCTTC. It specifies CASRGEQRGGYTF.

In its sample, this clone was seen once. The CDR3 DNA reads TGCGCCAGCAGCGTTTCGGCTCTAACAGGGGATCTTGGAAACACCATATATTTT. As protein: CASSVSALTGDLGNTIYF. This chain connects TRBV5-1 to TRBJ1-3; 7 positions match TRBD1. The CDR3 has 18 residues. Losses at the gene ends were 4 bases for V and 3 bases for J; bases not matched to a gene: 16. Looked up from germline, CDR1 is SGHRS and CDR2 is YFSETQ.